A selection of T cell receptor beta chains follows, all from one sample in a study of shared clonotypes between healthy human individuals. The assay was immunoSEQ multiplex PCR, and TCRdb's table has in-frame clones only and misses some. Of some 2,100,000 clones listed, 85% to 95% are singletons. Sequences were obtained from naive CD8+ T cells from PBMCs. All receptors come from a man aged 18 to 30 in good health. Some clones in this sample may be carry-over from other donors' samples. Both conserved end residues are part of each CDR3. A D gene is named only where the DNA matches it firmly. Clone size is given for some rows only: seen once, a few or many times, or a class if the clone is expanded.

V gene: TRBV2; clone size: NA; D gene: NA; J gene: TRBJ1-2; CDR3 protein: CASSESAMHGYTF; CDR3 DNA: TGTGCCAGCAGTGAGTCGGCAATGCATGGCTACACCTTC
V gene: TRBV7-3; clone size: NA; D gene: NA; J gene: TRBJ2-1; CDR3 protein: CASSSTPRVLTSYNEQFF; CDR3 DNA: TGTGCCAGCAGCTCAACGCCACGGGTCCTGACCTCCTACAATGAGCAGTTCTTC
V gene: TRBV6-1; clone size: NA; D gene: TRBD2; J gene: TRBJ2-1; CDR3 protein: CASSEARWLAAGNEQFF; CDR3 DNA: TGTGCCAGCAGTGAAGCGAGGTGGCTAGCGGCCGGGAATGAGCAGTTCTTC
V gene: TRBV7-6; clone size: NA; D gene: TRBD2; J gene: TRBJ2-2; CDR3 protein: CASSLLSPGLAAGELFF; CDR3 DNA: TGTGCCAGCAGCTTATTGAGTCCGGGACTAGCGGCCGGGGAGCTGTTTTTT
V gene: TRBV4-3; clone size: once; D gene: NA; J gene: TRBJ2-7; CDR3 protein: CASSQGLASGYEQYF; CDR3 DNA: TGCGCCAGCAGCCAAGGCCTTGCCAGCGGTTACGAGCAGTACTTC
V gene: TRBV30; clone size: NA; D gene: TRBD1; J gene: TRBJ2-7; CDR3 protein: CAWRRTGAYEQYF; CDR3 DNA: TGTGCCTGGAGGCGGACAGGGGCTTACGAGCAGTACTTC
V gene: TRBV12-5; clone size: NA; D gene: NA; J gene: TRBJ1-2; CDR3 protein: CASGLSPSPIGYTF; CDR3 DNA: TGTGCTAGTGGTTTGTCGCCCTCCCCAATCGGCTACACCTTC
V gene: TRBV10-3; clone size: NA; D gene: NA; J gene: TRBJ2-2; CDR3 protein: CAISERQISTGELFF; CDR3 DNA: TGTGCCATCAGTGAACGCCAGATTTCCACCGGGGAGCTGTTTTTT
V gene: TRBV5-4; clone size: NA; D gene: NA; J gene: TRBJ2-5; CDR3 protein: CASSRDGGQETQYF; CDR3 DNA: TGTGCCAGCAGCCGGGATGGGGGCCAGGAGACCCAGTACTTC
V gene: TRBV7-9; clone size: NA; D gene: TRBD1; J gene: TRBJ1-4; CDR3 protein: CASSHRDRPNEKLFF; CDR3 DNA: TGTGCCAGCAGCCACCGGGACAGGCCAAATGAAAAACTGTTTTTT
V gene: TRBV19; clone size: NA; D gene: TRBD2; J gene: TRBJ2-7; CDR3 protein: CASSILSSGHDEQYF; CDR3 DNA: TGTGCCAGTAGTATCCTCTCTAGCGGGCACGACGAGCAGTACTTC
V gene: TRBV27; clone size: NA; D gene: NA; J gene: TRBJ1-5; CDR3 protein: CASSRIPDSNQPQHF; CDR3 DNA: TGTGCCAGCAGCCGCATACCAGATAGCAATCAGCCCCAGCATTTT
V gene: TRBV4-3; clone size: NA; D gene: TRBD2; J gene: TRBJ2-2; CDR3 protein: CASSQSLGLADSNTGELFF; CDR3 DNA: TGCGCCAGCAGCCAATCTCTGGGACTAGCGGATTCGAACACCGGGGAGCTGTTTTTT
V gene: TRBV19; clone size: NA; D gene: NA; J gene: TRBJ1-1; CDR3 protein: CASSPLRVEGLGTEAFF; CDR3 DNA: TGTGCCAGTAGCCCCCTCCGGGTTGAGGGGCTCGGCACTGAAGCTTTCTTT
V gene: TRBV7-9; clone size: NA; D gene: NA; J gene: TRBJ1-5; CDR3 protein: CASRRPGPYSNQPQHF; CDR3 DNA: TGTGCCAGCAGGCGACCCGGCCCCTATAGCAATCAGCCCCAGCATTTT
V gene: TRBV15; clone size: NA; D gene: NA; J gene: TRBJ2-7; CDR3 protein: CATSRYYRDADSYEQYF; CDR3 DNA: TGTGCCACCAGCAGATATTATCGGGACGCCGACTCCTACGAGCAGTACTTC
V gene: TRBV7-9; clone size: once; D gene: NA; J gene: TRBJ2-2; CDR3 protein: CASSFGRAGTGELFF; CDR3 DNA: TGTGCCAGCAGCTTCGGCAGGGCGGGGACCGGGGAGCTGTTTTTT
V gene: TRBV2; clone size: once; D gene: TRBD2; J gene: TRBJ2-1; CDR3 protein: CASSVLGAGVIGEQFF; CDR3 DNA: TGTGCCAGCAGTGTTCTTGGAGCGGGAGTGATTGGTGAGCAGTTCTTC
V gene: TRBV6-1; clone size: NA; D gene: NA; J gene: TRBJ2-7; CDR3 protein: CASSPRSSYEQYF; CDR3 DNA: TGTGCCAGCAGTCCCCGCAGTTCCTACGAGCAGTACTTC
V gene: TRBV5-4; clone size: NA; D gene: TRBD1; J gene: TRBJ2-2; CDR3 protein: CASSLGTGGVFGELFF; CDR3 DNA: TGTGCCAGCAGCTTAGGGACAGGGGGTGTCTTTGGGGAGCTGTTTTTT
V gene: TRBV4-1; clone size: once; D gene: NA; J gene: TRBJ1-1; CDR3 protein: CASSQRGANTEAFF; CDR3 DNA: TGCGCCAGCAGCCAACGCGGTGCGAACACTGAAGCTTTCTTT
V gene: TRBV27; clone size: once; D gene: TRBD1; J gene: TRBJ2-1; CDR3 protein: CASTKGQGSYNEQFF; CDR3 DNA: TGTGCCAGCACCAAAGGACAGGGGTCCTACAATGAGCAGTTCTTC
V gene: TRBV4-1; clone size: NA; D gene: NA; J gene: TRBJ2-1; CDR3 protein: CASSQLGGSSSYNEQFF; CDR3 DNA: TGCGCCAGCAGCCAATTAGGGGGAAGTAGCTCCTACAATGAGCAGTTCTTC
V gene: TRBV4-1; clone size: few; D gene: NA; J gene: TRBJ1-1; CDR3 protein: CASSQEGGSRPEAFF; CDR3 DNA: TGCGCCAGCAGCCAAGAAGGAGGTAGCCGGCCTGAAGCTTTCTTT
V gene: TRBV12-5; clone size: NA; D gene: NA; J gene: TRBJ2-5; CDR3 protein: CASALGPGNQETQYF; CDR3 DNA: TGTGCTAGTGCTCTTGGGCCAGGGAACCAAGAGACCCAGTACTTC
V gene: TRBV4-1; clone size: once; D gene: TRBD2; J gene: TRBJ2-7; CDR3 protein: CASSQEVRTSGRAPDQYF; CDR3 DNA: TGCGCCAGCAGCCAAGAAGTTCGGACTAGCGGGAGGGCCCCGGATCAGTACTTC
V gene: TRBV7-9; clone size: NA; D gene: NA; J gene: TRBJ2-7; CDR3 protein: CASSKLQGRFPYEQYF; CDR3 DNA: TGTGCCAGCAGCAAGTTACAGGGGAGGTTCCCCTACGAGCAGTACTTC
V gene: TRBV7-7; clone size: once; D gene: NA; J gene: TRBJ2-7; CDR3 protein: CASSPGLGGTYEQYF; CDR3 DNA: TGTGCCAGCAGCCCCGGACTAGGGGGGACCTACGAGCAGTACTTC
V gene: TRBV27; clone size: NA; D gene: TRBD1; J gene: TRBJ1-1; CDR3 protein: CATTRRGQGTEAFF; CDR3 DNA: TGTGCCACGACTCGAAGGGGGCAGGGCACTGAAGCTTTCTTT
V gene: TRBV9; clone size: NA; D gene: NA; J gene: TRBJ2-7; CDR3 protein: CASSLARRDEQYF; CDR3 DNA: TGTGCCAGCAGCTTAGCGCGCCGGGACGAGCAGTACTTC
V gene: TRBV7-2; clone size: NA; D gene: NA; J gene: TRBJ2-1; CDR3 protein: CASSLPSRGGNEQFF; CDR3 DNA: TGTGCCAGCAGCTTACCCTCGAGGGGAGGCAATGAGCAGTTCTTC
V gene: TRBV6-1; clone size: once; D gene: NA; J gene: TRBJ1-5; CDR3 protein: CASSEILASNQPQHF; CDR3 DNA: TGTGCCAGCAGTGAAATTTTGGCTAGCAATCAGCCCCAGCATTTT